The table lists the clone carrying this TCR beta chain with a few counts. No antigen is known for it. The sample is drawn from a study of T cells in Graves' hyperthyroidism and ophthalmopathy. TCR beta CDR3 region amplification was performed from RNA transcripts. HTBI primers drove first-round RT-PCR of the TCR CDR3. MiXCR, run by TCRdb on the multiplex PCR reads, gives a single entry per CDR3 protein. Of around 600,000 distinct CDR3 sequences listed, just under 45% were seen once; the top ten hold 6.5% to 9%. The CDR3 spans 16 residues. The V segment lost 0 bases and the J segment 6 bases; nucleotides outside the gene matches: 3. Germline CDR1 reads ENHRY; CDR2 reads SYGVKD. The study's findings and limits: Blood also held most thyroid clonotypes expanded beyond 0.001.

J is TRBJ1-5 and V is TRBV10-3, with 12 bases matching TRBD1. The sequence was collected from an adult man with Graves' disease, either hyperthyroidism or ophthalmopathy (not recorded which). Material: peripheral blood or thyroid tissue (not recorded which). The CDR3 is CAISESGQGAIQPQHF. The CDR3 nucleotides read TGTGCCATCAGTGAGTCGGGACAGGGGGCTATTCAGCCCCAGCATTTT.